The source of this TCR beta chain is a study of cytomegalovirus exposure and HLA in healthy donors. Study-wide findings and caveats: Overall, under 200 TCR beta chains were annotated as cytomegalovirus-associated. A few CMV-associated chains were confirmed in vitro to be specific for CMV antigens.

Donors were nominally healthy when sampled, though unrecorded immune exposures were likely. PCR amplification relied on 60 Vbeta primers (plus 13 Jbeta primers). Libraries were prepared by immunoSEQ multiplex PCR; TCRdb keeps only in-frame clonotypes and omits some of them. The profile shows some 130,000 clones, 75% to 90% of them singletons. Trimming stripped 5 bases from V and 6 bases from J, with 17 bases between. The length of the CDR3 is 15 residues. Germline V CDR1 and CDR2: SGHTA, FQGNSA. Comments on this clone: Its target is unknown.

The sequenced sample was PBMCs. The genes are TRBV7-2 and TRBJ1-5, with D maybe TRBD1 (5 bases). The source of this sequence is a man in his forties in good health and CMV-seronegative. CDR3 sequence: CASSPRGGAVQPQHF. The CDR3 DNA is TGTGCCAGCAGCCCCCGGGGAGGGGCTGTTCAGCCCCAGCATTTT.